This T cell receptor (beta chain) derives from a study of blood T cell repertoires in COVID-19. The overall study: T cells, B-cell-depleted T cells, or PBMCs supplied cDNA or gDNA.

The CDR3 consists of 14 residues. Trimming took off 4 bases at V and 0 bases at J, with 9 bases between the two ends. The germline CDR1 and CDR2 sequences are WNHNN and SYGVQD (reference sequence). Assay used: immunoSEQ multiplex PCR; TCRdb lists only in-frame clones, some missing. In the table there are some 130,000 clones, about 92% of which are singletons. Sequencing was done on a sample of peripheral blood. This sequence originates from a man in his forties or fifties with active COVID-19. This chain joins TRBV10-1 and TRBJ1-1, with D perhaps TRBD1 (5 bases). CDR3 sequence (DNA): TGCGCCAGCAGTGCGGCAGGGATGAACACTGAAGCTTTCTTT. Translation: CASSAAGMNTEAFF.